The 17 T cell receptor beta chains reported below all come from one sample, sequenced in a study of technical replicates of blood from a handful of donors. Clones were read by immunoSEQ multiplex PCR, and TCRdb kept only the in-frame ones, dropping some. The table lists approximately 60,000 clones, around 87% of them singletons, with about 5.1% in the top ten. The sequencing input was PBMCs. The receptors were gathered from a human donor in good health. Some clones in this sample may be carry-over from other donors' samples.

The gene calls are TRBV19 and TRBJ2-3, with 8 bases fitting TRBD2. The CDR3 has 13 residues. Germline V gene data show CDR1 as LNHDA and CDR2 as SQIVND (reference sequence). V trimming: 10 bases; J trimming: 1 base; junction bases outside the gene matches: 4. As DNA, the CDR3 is TGTGCCATCAATAGCGGGGGCACAGATACGCAGTATTTT. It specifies CAINSGGTDTQYF.

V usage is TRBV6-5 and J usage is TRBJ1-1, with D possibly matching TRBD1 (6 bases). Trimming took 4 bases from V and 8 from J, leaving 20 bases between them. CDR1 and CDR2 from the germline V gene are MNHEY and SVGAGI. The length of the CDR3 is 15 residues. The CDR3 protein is CASSLNHPTGTEAFF. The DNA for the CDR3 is TGTGCCAGCAGTTTAAATCATCCCACCGGGACAGAAGCTTTCTTT.

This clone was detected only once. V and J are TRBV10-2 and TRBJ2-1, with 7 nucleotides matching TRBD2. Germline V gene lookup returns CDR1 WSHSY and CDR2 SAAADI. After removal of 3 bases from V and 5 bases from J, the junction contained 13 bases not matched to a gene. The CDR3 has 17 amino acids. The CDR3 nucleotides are TGCGCCAGCAGTGATCTAGCGGACTGGACACTCAACAATGAGCAGTTCTTC. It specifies CASSDLADWTLNNEQFF.

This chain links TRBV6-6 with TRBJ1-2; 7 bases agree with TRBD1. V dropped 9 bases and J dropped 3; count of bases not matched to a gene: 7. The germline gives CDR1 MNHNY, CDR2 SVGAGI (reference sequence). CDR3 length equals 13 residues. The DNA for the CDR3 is TGTGCCAGTAAAGGGGGCGCGTACTATGGCTACACCTTC. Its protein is CASKGGAYYGYTF.

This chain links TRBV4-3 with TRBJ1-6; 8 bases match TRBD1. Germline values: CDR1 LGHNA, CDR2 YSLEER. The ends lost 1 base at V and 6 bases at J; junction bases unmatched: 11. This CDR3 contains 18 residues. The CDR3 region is CASSQGTGGYPPNSPLHF. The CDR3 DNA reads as TGCGCCAGCAGCCAAGGAACAGGGGGGTACCCCCCTAATTCACCCCTCCACTTT.

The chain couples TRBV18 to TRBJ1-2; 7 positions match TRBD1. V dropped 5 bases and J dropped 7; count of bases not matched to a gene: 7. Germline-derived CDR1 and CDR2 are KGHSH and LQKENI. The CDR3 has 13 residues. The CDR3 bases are TGTGCCAGCTCATCCAACAGGGGCCTTGGCTACACCTTC. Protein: CASSSNRGLGYTF. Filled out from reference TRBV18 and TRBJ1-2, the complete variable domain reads NAGVMQNPRHLVRRRGQEARLRCSPMKGHSHVYWYRQLPEEGLKFMVYLQKENIIDESGMPKERFSAEFPKEGPSILRIQQVVRGDSAAYFCASSSNRGLGYTFGSGTRLTVV.

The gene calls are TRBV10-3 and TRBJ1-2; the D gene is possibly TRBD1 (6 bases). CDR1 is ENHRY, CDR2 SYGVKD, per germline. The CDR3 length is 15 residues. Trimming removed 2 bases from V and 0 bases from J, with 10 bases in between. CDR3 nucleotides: TGTGCCATCAGTGAGCCAGGACAGCCTAACTATGGCTACACCTTC. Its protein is CAISEPGQPNYGYTF.

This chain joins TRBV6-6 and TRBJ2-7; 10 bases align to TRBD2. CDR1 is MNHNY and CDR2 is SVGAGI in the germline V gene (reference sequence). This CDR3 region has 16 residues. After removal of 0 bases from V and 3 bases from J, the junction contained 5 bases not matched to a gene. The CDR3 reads CASSYSASGRVYEQYF. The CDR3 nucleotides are TGTGCCAGCAGTTACTCTGCTAGCGGGAGAGTCTACGAGCAGTACTTC.

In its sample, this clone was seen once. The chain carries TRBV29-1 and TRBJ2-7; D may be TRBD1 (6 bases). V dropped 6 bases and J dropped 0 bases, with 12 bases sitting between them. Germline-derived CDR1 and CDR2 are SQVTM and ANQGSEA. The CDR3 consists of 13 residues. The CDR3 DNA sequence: TGCAGCGTCCCGGGACATAACTCCTACGAGCAGTACTTC. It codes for CSVPGHNSYEQYF.

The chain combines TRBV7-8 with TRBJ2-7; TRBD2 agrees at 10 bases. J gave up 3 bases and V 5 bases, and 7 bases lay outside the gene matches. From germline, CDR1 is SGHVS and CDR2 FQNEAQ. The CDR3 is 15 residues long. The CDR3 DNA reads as TGTGCCAGCAGCCCGCGGACTAGCGGCGGCTACGAGCAGTACTTC. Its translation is CASSPRTSGGYEQYF. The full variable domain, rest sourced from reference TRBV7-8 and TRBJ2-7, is GAGVSQSPRYKVAKRGQDVALRCDPISGHVSLFWYQQALGQGPEFLTYFQNEAQLDKSGLPSDRFFAERPEGSVSTLKIQRTQQEDSAVYLCASSPRTSGGYEQYFGPGTRLTVT.

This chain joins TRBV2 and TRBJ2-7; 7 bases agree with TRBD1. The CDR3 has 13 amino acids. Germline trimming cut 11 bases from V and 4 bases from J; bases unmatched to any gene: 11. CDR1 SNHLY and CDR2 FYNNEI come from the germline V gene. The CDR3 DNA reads TGTGCCGCGGCCGGGACAGACCTGTACGAGCAGTACTTC. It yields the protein CAAAGTDLYEQYF.

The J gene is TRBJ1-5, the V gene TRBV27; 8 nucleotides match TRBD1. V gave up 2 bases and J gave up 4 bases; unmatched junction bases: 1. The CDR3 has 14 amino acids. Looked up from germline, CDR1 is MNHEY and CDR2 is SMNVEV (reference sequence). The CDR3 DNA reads TGTGCCAGCAGTTTAACAGGGGGTAATCAGCCCCAGCATTTT. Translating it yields CASSLTGGNQPQHF.

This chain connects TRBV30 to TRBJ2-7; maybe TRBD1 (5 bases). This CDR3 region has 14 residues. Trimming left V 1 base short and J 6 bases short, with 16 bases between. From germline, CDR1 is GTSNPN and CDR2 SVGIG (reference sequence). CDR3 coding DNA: TGTGCCTGGAGTGACAGGCGCCTCCGACGCGAGCAGTACTTC. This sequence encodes CAWSDRRLRREQYF.

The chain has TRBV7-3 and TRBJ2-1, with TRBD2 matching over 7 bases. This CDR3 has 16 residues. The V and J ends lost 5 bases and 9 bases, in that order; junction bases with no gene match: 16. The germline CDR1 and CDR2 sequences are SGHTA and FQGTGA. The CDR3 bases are TGTGCCAGCAGCGCGGAGGGACTACGGGGGTATAGTGAGCAGTTCTTC. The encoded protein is CASSAEGLRGYSEQFF.

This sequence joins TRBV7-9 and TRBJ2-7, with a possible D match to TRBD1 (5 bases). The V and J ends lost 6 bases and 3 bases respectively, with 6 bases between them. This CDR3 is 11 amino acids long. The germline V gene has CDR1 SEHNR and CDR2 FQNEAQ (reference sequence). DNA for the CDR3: TGTGCCAGCAGTAGGGGCTACGAGCAGTACTTC. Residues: CASSRGYEQYF.

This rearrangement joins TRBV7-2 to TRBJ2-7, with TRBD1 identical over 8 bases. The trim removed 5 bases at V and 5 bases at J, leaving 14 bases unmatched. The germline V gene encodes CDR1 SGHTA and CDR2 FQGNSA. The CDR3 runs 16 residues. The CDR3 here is CASSKLPGGLSDEQYF. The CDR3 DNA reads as TGTGCCAGCAGCAAACTACCAGGGGGCCTCTCGGACGAGCAGTACTTC.

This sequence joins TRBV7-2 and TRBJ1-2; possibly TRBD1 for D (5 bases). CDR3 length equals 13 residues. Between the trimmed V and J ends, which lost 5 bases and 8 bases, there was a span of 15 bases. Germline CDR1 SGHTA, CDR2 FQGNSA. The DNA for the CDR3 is TGTGCCAGCAGCCGCGGGGAGGGACGCGGCTACACCTTC. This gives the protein CASSRGEGRGYTF.